This T cell receptor (beta chain) was obtained from a study of T-cell reconstitution after alpha-beta-depleted transplantation in children (dated by TCRdb to the mid-2010s). About the full investigation: Using TCR repertoire profiling, the study followed T-cell immune reconstitution in a quantitative way in children after TCRalphabeta/CD19-depleted allogeneic hematopoietic cell transplantation.

The library was generated by PCR. These reads were obtained on an Illumina HiSeq 2500. To normalize quantification of the TCRbeta repertoire, the TCR libraries were built with molecular barcoding that relied on unique molecular identifiers. TCRdb handled the public reads itself, with Q25 trimming in fastp and clone calling in MiXCR, and kept productive beta chains. Each entry merges the rows of one CDR3 protein and shows their most common DNA and genes. In this sample the table shows approximately 800,000 distinct CDR3 sequences, about 16% of which occur a single time. The ten most abundant clones make up around 4.5% of the sample. The treatment or condition label, read with the paper, signifies: allogeneic hematopoietic cell transplantation with graft depleted of TCRalphabeta T cells and CD19 B cells. TCRalphabeta/CD19-depleted allogeneic hematopoietic cell grafts were given to the transplant recipients, all of whom were children.

This clonotype appeared a few times. There is no known antigen for this receptor. Nothing much larger sits one base from this clone, and base qualities are not available. Findings and caveats that apply to the study as a whole: Hyperexpanded clone frequencies declined over subsequent months; after one year, T-cell counts and TCRbeta diversity were mostly attributed to newly produced T cells. The high TCRbeta diversity at day 60 in some patients was ascribed to recipient T cells and intrathymic progenitors that had survived conditioning. The apparently early alphabetaT-cell count recovery about two months after transplant was reportedly dependent on only several hundred rapidly expanded clones derived from non-depleted graft cells.

From the cysteine up to the phenylalanine, the CDR3 has a length of 13 residues. Of the read, only the CDR3 DNA is kept; its 39 bases are in frame from base 1. For CDR1 and CDR2, the germline V gene lists SGHRS and YFSETQ. Trimming takes 2 bases from V and 2 bases from J, and the germline ends sit 8 bases apart. The chain is made from TRBV5-1 and TRBJ2-7, with the D gene not clear enough to name. This receptor was identified in a male patient between 5 and 17 years old who had a stem cell transplant for acute lymphoblastic leukemia, so the T cells may come from the graft donor. Sequences were derived from PBMCs, mostly from graft donor cells, sampled 360 days after TCRalphabeta/CD19-depleted stem cell transplant. DNA sequence: TGCGCCAGCAGCTTCGAGGCAGCCTACGAGCAGTACTTC. Its translation reads: CASSFEAAYEQYF.